Listed below are T cell receptor beta chains from one sample, sequenced in a study of cytomegalovirus exposure and HLA in healthy donors. TCRdb's table, derived via immunoSEQ multiplex PCR, lists solely in-frame clones and lacks some. The sample has 150,000 to 200,000 clones, 80% seen once. The sequencing input was PBMCs. These receptors were taken from a man aged 35-49 years in good health and CMV-seronegative. The CDR3 runs from the conserved cysteine through the conserved F or W. Fields, in order: D gene, V gene, J gene, clone size, CDR3 protein, CDR3 DNA. The D gene is left open where the match is weak. Clone size is not always given. Where it is, it says once, few, many or a class for expanded clones.

D gene: TRBD1
V gene: TRBV11-3
J gene: TRBJ1-1
clone size: NA
CDR3 protein: CASSLGGDREAFF
CDR3 DNA: TGTGCCAGCAGCTTAGGGGGGGACAGGGAAGCTTTCTTT

D gene: TRBD1
V gene: TRBV11-2
J gene: TRBJ2-3
clone size: NA
CDR3 protein: CASSPGGYTQYF
CDR3 DNA: TGTGCCAGCAGCCCAGGGGGATATACGCAGTATTTT

D gene: TRBD2
V gene: TRBV15
J gene: TRBJ2-7
clone size: NA
CDR3 protein: CATSRGGGGKLYEQYF
CDR3 DNA: TGTGCCACCAGCAGAGGTGGCGGGGGGAAATTGTACGAGCAGTACTTC

D gene: NA
V gene: TRBV27
J gene: TRBJ2-5
clone size: few
CDR3 protein: CAIGDMETQYF
CDR3 DNA: TGTGCCATTGGGGACATGGAGACCCAGTACTTC

D gene: NA
V gene: TRBV19
J gene: TRBJ1-6
clone size: NA
CDR3 protein: CASSIEGGSPLHF
CDR3 DNA: TGTGCCAGTAGTATAGAGGGGGGATCACCCCTCCACTTT

D gene: NA
V gene: TRBV5-1
J gene: TRBJ2-7
clone size: NA
CDR3 protein: CASSPGQGGEQYF
CDR3 DNA: TGCGCCAGCAGCCCTGGACAAGGTGGTGAGCAGTACTTC

D gene: NA
V gene: TRBV29-1
J gene: TRBJ1-4
clone size: NA
CDR3 protein: CSVPGQPNEKLFF
CDR3 DNA: TGCAGCGTTCCCGGACAGCCTAATGAAAAACTGTTTTTT

D gene: NA
V gene: TRBV5-6
J gene: TRBJ2-3
clone size: NA
CDR3 protein: CASSLSSTDTQYF
CDR3 DNA: TGTGCCAGCAGCTTGTCAAGCACAGATACGCAGTATTTT

D gene: NA
V gene: TRBV11-2
J gene: TRBJ2-7
clone size: NA
CDR3 protein: CASSADRFYEQYF
CDR3 DNA: TGTGCCAGCAGCGCCGACAGGTTTTACGAGCAGTACTTC

D gene: NA
V gene: TRBV7-2
J gene: TRBJ2-4
clone size: NA
CDR3 protein: CASSLDRIQYF
CDR3 DNA: TGTGCCAGCAGCCTAGATCGCATTCAGTACTTC

D gene: NA
V gene: TRBV5-1
J gene: TRBJ2-3
clone size: NA
CDR3 protein: CASSPFAGTDTQYF
CDR3 DNA: TGCGCCAGCAGCCCTTTTGCGGGCACAGATACGCAGTATTTT

D gene: TRBD2
V gene: TRBV9
J gene: TRBJ2-1
clone size: NA
CDR3 protein: CASSVATSGDYNEQFF
CDR3 DNA: TGTGCCAGCAGCGTAGCTACTAGCGGCGATTACAATGAGCAGTTCTTC

D gene: TRBD2
V gene: TRBV7-2
J gene: TRBJ2-5
clone size: NA
CDR3 protein: CASRPTSGGAETQYF
CDR3 DNA: TGTGCCAGCAGGCCTACTAGCGGTGGGGCGGAGACCCAGTACTTC

D gene: NA
V gene: TRBV10-3
J gene: TRBJ1-2
clone size: NA
CDR3 protein: CAISTDRNYGYTF
CDR3 DNA: TGTGCCATCAGTACGGACAGAAACTATGGCTACACCTTC

D gene: NA
V gene: TRBV5-1
J gene: TRBJ2-5
clone size: NA
CDR3 protein: CASSRGAGTQGAQYF
CDR3 DNA: TGCGCCAGCAGCCGTGGGGCAGGCACCCAAGGGGCCCAGTACTTC

D gene: NA
V gene: TRBV5-1
J gene: TRBJ2-2
clone size: NA
CDR3 protein: CASSFTTGNTGELFF
CDR3 DNA: TGCGCCAGCAGCTTTACGACAGGCAACACCGGGGAGCTGTTTTTT

D gene: TRBD1
V gene: TRBV5-1
J gene: TRBJ1-6
clone size: NA
CDR3 protein: CASSSPGQGRNSPLHF
CDR3 DNA: TGCGCCAGCAGCTCGCCGGGACAGGGTCGCAATTCACCCCTCCACTTT

D gene: NA
V gene: TRBV7-2
J gene: TRBJ2-2
clone size: NA
CDR3 protein: CASSFQGGELFF
CDR3 DNA: TGTGCCAGCAGCTTCCAGGGCGGGGAGCTGTTTTTT

D gene: NA
V gene: TRBV19
J gene: TRBJ1-5
clone size: NA
CDR3 protein: CASAPRVGNQPQHF
CDR3 DNA: TGTGCCAGTGCCCCTCGGGTTGGCAATCAGCCCCAGCATTTT

D gene: TRBD1
V gene: TRBV19
J gene: TRBJ1-2
clone size: few
CDR3 protein: CASSPIGTGLDYGYTF
CDR3 DNA: TGTGCCAGTAGTCCTATCGGGACAGGGCTGGACTATGGCTACACCTTC

D gene: TRBD1
V gene: TRBV10-3
J gene: TRBJ1-2
clone size: NA
CDR3 protein: CAISESWDSNYGYTF
CDR3 DNA: TGTGCCATCAGTGAGTCGTGGGACAGCAACTATGGCTACACCTTC

D gene: TRBD2
V gene: TRBV19
J gene: TRBJ2-7
clone size: NA
CDR3 protein: CASRSSGIYEQYF
CDR3 DNA: TGTGCCAGTAGGTCTAGCGGGATCTACGAGCAGTACTTC

D gene: NA
V gene: TRBV6-5
J gene: TRBJ2-7
clone size: NA
CDR3 protein: CASSPDTLTYEQYF
CDR3 DNA: TGTGCCAGCAGTCCCGACACCCTAACCTACGAGCAGTACTTC

D gene: TRBD1
V gene: TRBV18
J gene: TRBJ1-4
clone size: NA
CDR3 protein: CASSPGTGGAFEKLFF
CDR3 DNA: TGTGCCAGCTCACCAGGGACAGGGGGCGCGTTTGAAAAACTGTTTTTT

D gene: TRBD1
V gene: TRBV7-2
J gene: TRBJ2-7
clone size: NA
CDR3 protein: CASSPDRVEQYF
CDR3 DNA: TGTGCCAGCAGCCCGGACAGGGTCGAGCAGTACTTC

D gene: NA
V gene: TRBV5-4
J gene: TRBJ1-3
clone size: NA
CDR3 protein: CASRDGYSGNTIYF
CDR3 DNA: TGTGCCAGCAGAGACGGGTACTCTGGAAACACCATATATTTT